This TCR beta chain was sequenced in a study of early T cells in non-severe SARS-CoV-2 infection. Looking at the study overall: The authors sequenced bulk RNA from unsorted whole blood, leaving chains unpaired. Study conclusions and caveats: VDJdb-based matching was biased toward anti-spike CD8 responses and missed private and CD4 specificities.

In the case of this clonotype: Antigen: not known.

The CDR3 contains 13 residues. CDR1 is SGHAT and CDR2 is FQNNGV in the germline V gene. V shed 6 bases and J 9 bases; nucleotides not matched to a gene: 8. As part of library construction, unique molecular identifiers were attached to individual cDNA molecules. MiXCR, run by TCRdb on the 5' RACE reads, gives a single entry per CDR3 protein. The profile shows about 49,000 distinct CDR3 sequences, around 11% of them singletons. Sequencing input: whole blood. The receptor was isolated from an adult who was a healthcare worker with PCR-confirmed SARS-CoV-2 infection or an uninfected control (not recorded which). The chain couples TRBV11-2 to TRBJ2-1, with 7 bases lining up with TRBD2. CDR3 protein: CASRASGGSEQFF. The DNA for the CDR3 is TGTGCCAGCAGGGCTAGCGGAGGAAGTGAGCAGTTCTTC.